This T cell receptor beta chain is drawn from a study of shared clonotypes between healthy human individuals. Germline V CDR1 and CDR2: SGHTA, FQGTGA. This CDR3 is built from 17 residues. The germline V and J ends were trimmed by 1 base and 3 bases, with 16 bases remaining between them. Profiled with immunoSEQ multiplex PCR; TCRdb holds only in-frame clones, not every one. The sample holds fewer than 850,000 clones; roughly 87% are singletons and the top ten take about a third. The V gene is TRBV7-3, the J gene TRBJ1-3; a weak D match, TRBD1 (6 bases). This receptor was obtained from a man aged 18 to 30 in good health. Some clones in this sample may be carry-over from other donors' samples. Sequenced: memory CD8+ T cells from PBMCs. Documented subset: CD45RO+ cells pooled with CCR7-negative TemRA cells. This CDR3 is CASSLKDGRGSGNTIYF. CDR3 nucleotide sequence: TGTGCCAGCAGCTTAAAGGACGGCAGGGGAAGTGGAAACACCATATATTTT.